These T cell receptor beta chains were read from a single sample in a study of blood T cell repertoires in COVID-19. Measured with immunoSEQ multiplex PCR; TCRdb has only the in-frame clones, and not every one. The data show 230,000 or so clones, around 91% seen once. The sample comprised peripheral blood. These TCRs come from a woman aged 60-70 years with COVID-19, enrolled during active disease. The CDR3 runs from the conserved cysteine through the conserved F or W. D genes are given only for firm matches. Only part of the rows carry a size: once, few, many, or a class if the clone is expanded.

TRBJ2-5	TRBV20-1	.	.	TGCAGTGCTAGTGGCAGTCCTGAGACCCAGTACTTC	CSASGSPETQYF
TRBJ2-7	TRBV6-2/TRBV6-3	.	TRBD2	TGTGCCAGCAGTTATTCCGGCGGGGGACTCACTCCTAATCTCTACGAGCAGTACTTC	CASSYSGGGLTPNLYEQYF
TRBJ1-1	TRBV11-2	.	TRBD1	TGTGCCAGCAGCGCTAGACAGGGGGATGGAGCTTTCTTT	CASSARQGDGAFF
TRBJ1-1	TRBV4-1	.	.	TGCGCCAGCAGCCAAGGATTCGGGACTGAAGCTTTCTTT	CASSQGFGTEAFF
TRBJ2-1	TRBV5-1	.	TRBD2	TGCGCCAGCAGCGTGGGACTAGCGGGGGGCAACTCCTACAATGAGCAGTTCTTC	CASSVGLAGGNSYNEQFF
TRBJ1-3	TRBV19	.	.	TGTGCCAGTAGTATTCTCGCCAGCGCCTCTGGAAACACCATATATTTT	CASSILASASGNTIYF
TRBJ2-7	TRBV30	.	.	TGTGCCTGGACTCTCGGTTCCGAGCAGTACTTC	CAWTLGSEQYF
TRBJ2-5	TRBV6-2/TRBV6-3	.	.	TGTGCCAGCAGTACGTTAGCCGGCGAGACCCAGTACTTC	CASSTLAGETQYF
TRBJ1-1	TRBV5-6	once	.	TGTGCCAGCAGCTTGGTCCCCGGGATGAACACTGAAGCTTTCTTT	CASSLVPGMNTEAFF
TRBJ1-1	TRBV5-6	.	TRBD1	TGTGCCAGCAGCGGGGGACAGGAGATTGAACTGAGAGCTTTCTTT	CASSGGQEIELRAFF
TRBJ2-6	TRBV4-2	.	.	TGTGCCAGCAGCCAAGGTGCGGGGAATGGGGCCAACGTCCTGACTTTC	CASSQGAGNGANVLTF
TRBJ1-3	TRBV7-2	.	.	TGTGCCAGCAGCTTAGACCCCGCCACCGGGTCTCTCAACACCATATATTTT	CASSLDPATGSLNTIYF
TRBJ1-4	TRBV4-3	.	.	TGCGCCAGCAGCCAAGATCGCGGGGGTCCGACAACTAATGAAAAACTGTTTTTT	CASSQDRGGPTTNEKLFF
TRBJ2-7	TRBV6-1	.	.	TGTGCCAGCAGTGAAGCGCTGGGGACATTCCACTTC	CASSEALGTFHF
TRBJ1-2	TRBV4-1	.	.	TGCGCCAGCAGCCAAGATGGGGGGGCCTATGGCTACACCTTC	CASSQDGGAYGYTF
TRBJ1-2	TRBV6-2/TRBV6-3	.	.	TGTGCCAGCAGTCAGTCCCTTAACTATGGCTACACCTTC	CASSQSLNYGYTF
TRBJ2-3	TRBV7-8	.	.	TGTGCCAGCAGCGGCAGGGTTTCCGCAGATACGCAGTATTTT	CASSGRVSADTQYF
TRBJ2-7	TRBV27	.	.	TGTGCCAGCAGGCGACAGAACTCCTACGAGCAGTACTTC	CASRRQNSYEQYF
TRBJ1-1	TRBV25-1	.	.	TGTGCCAGCAGTGAATTGGGTATTCTTAATTTGCCTGTCGGGGCTTTCTTT	CASSELGILNLPVGAFF
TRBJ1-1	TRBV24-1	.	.	TGTGCCACCAGTGAAGGAGATAACACTGAAGCTTTCTTT	CATSEGDNTEAFF
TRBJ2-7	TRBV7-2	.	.	TGTGCCAGCAGCCGCGGGGAGAACCTCCCGCCTTACCAGCAGTACTTC	CASSRGENLPPYQQYF
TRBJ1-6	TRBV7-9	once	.	TGTGCCAGCAGCTTATCTTCGCAGGGTCGGGATAATTCACCCCTCCACTTT	CASSLSSQGRDNSPLHF
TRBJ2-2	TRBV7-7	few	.	TGTGCTAGCAGCCCCCTGGCGGGGTCCACCGGGGAGCTGTTTTTT	CASSPLAGSTGELFF
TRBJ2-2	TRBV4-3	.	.	TGCGCCAGCAGCCAAGATCTTGTCGGGGTGAGCGGGGAGCTGTTTTTT	CASSQDLVGVSGELFF
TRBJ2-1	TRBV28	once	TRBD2	TGTGCCAGCCACGAAACGGGGGGGCTGTATGAGCAGTTCTTC	CASHETGGLYEQFF
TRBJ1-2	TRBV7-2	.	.	TGTGCCAGCACCAGACACCTCAACTATGGCTACACCTTC	CASTRHLNYGYTF
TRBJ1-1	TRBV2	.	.	TGTGCCAGCAGTGCGGCGGGAACGAACACTGAAGCTTTCTTT	CASSAAGTNTEAFF
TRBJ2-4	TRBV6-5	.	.	TGTGCCAGCAGTTACTCCCCCGTCGTCGCCAAAAACATTCAGTACTTC	CASSYSPVVAKNIQYF
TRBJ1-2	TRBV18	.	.	TGTGCCAGCTCACGAGAAGGGGTCGGCTATGGCTACACCTTC	CASSREGVGYGYTF
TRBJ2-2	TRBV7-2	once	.	TGTGCCAGCAGCGTCCCGGGGGTTAACACCGGGGAGCTGTTTTTT	CASSVPGVNTGELFF
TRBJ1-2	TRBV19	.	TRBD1	TGTGCCAGTAGGGACTCCGGGACAGCTTATGGCTACACCTTC	CASRDSGTAYGYTF
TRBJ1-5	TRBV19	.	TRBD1	TGTGCCAGTACCGGGGACAGGGGAAGCAATCAGCCCCAGCATTTT	CASTGDRGSNQPQHF
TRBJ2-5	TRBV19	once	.	TGTGCCAGTAGTCTGGGCGAGACCCAGTACTTC	CASSLGETQYF
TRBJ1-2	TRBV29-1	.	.	TGCAGCGCCCGGACAGCTGAGATCTCTGGCTACACCTTC	CSARTAEISGYTF
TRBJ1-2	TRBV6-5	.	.	TGTGCCAGCAGTCGCCGACGGGGTAACTATGGCTACACCTTC	CASSRRRGNYGYTF
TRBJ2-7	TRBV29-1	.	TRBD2	TGCAGCGTTGGGACTAGCGGGGGATACGAGCAGTACTTC	CSVGTSGGYEQYF
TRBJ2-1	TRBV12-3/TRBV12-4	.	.	TGTGCCAGCAGGCTACAGGCATCGGAGCAGTTCTTC	CASRLQASEQFF
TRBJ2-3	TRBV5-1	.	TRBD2	TGCGCCAGCAGCTTGGAGGGACTAGCGGGGGGTTCGACAGATACGCAGTATTTT	CASSLEGLAGGSTDTQYF
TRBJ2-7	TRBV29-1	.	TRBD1	TGCAGCGTTCGCTCAGGTTCCTCCCGGGACAGGGCTCGGAAAGGGCAGTACTTC	CSVRSGSSRDRARKGQYF
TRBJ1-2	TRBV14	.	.	TGTGCCAGCAGCCAGCGACTTAACTATGGCTACACCTTC	CASSQRLNYGYTF
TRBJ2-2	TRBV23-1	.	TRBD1	TGCGCCAGCAGGACAGGGTACACCGGGGAGCTGTTTTTT	CASRTGYTGELFF
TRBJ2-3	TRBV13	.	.	TGTGCCAGCAGCTTAGGATTACAGCCGGGGGTGAGCACAGATACGCAGTATTTT	CASSLGLQPGVSTDTQYF
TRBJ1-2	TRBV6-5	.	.	TGTGCCAGCAGTTACGAGGGCTCTAACTATGGCTACACCTTC	CASSYEGSNYGYTF
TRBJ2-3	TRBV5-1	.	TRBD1	TGCGCCAGCACCCTCTGGGGACAGGGGGCGACAGATACGCAGTATTTT	CASTLWGQGATDTQYF
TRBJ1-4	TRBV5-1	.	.	TGCGCCAGCAGCCCTACAAGGGGCTATAATGAAAAACTGTTTTTT	CASSPTRGYNEKLFF
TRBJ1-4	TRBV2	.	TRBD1	TGTGCCAGCAGGGACTTCGGGACAGGGGGCGGAATTGAAAAACTGTTTTTT	CASRDFGTGGGIEKLFF
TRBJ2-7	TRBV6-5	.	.	TGTGCCAGCACCCGAGGGACACTATACTCCTACGAGCAGTACTTC	CASTRGTLYSYEQYF
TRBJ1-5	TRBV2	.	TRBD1	TGTGCCAGCAGTGCGGGGACAGTTAGCAATCAGCCCCAGCATTTT	CASSAGTVSNQPQHF
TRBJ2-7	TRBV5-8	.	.	TGTGCCAGCAGCTTGGGTGCGGAGGGTCGGTACGAGCAGTACTTC	CASSLGAEGRYEQYF
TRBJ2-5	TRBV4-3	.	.	TGCGCCAGCAGCCCCGGGGGACGGGAGACCCAGTACTTC	CASSPGGRETQYF
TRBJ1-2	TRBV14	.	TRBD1	TGTGCCAGCAGCCAAGCGAGGGGGCTCGGCTATGGCTACACCTTC	CASSQARGLGYGYTF
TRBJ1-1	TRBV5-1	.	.	TGCGCCAGCAGCCCCGGGACAATGGGCACTGAAGCTTTCTTT	CASSPGTMGTEAFF
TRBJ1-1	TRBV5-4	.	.	TGTGCCAGCAGATCCATCGGGGCGGGGGGCGGCACTGAAGCTTTCTTT	CASRSIGAGGGTEAFF
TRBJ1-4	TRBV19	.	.	TGTGCCAGTAGTATACCAAACCTAGAGGCTGATGAAAAACTGTTTTTT	CASSIPNLEADEKLFF
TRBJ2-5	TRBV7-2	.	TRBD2	TGTGCCAGCAGCCAAGATACTAGCGGGGGGGCCTCCGGGACCCAGTACTTC	CASSQDTSGGASGTQYF
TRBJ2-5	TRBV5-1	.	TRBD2	TGCGCCAGCAGCACTCGGACTAGCTCCCGCCAAGAGACCCAGTACTTC	CASSTRTSSRQETQYF
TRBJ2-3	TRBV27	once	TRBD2	TGTGCCAGCAGTTCTGTAGCGGGGGTGACAGATACGCAGTATTTT	CASSSVAGVTDTQYF
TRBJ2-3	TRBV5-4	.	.	TGTGCCAGCAGCAAGGACAGAGTCGGCACAGATACGCAGTATTTT	CASSKDRVGTDTQYF
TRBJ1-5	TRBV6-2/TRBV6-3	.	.	TGTGCCAGCAGTTACGGGGGCCCCAATCAGCCCCAGCATTTT	CASSYGGPNQPQHF